Included here is one TCR beta chain sequence, with context. The clone's antigen remains unknown. No base quality information exists; no much larger clone differs at one position. Receptors were amplified or captured by 5' RACE. Sequenced using an Illumina HiSeq 2000. A universal primer binding site was added through template switching, and the final cDNA carried a unique molecular identifier so that TCR cDNA molecules could be counted accurately. First-strand cDNA for TCR alpha and beta chains was synthesized from specific primers in the conserved constant-segment region. To control for contamination, every cDNA library was double barcoded, receiving both a SMART-Mk sample barcode and Illumina barcodes. Two successive PCR steps introduced TruSeq adapter sequences along with Illumina sample barcodes. Sequencing of the TCR alpha and beta cDNA libraries was done on the Illumina HiSeq platform using custom primers. In the paper's pipeline: Unique molecular identifiers were extracted from raw reads with MiGEC, and CDR3 positions were determined with MiXCR. For each individual, recombination models were inferred using an EM algorithm with the repgenHMM and IGoR tools. The analysis of shared clonotypes was done with the tcR package in R, with sharing normalized by the product of cloneset sizes. Out-of-frame nonproductive sequences were analyzed to study raw recombination free of thymic and clonal selection effects. Using fastp trimming at Q25 and MiXCR clonotype assembly, TCRdb reanalyzed the public sequencing data and kept in-frame beta chains. CDR3 protein duplicates are merged, each entry listing the most common genes and DNA. The V and J calls were determined by TCRdb, not by the authors. The sample includes hundreds of thousands of distinct CDR3 sequences, with 8.5% to 9% observed a single time. Of the sample, roughly 0.97% is held by the ten largest clones.

Compared with germline, V lacks 0 bases and J lacks 5 bases; bases without a gene match: 2. The CDR3 measures 14 amino acids from cysteine to phenylalanine. The kept DNA is CDR3 alone, 42 bases in frame from the first base. Only healthy Caucasian donors were included. The twin cohort consisted of three pairs of female monozygotic twins, all aged about 18 to 30 years. RNA for TCR libraries was isolated from peripheral blood mononuclear cells. This sample was taken from a study of identical twins (TCRdb year 2016). Regarding the study in general: To test whether fetal clonotypes persist, this study deep-sequenced TCR alpha and beta repertoires from monozygotic twins, from unrelated adults of various ages, and from cord blood. To rule out contamination, replicate twin experiments were performed at different times with different library preparation protocols.

What the work shows at the level of the full study, not this receptor alone: Because the same donors could not be followed over many years, the conclusions depended on cross-sectional statistical analysis. Abundant cord blood beta clonotypes had fewer insertions, young adult naive repertoires showed a similar but weaker trend, and memory repertoires showed no such trend. The excess sharing between twins in beta out-of-frame sequences was weaker because fewer shared sequences reduced the signal-to-noise ratio. Compared with coincidental sharing between unrelated individuals, out-of-frame TCR alpha sequences shared between twins had an excess of sequences with low generation probability. In monozygotic twins, out-of-frame TCR alpha sharing was systematically underestimated by recombination models, although the models agreed with sharing between unrelated individuals. Zero-insertion analyses could be partly confounded by invariant T cells such as MAIT and iNKT, though diverse VJ usage argued against such confounding for most clonotypes.

These data are also associated with another study on yellow fever vaccine responses in identical twins. Drawing on the second study: The authors reported that the T cell response to vaccination in identical twins appeared partly convergent and partly personalized. The study precisely tracked vaccine-responding T cell clones in identical twins.

The sequencing sample was made of PBMCs. The V gene is TRBV12-3 or TRBV12-4 and the J gene is TRBJ2-5, with 8 central nucleotides matching TRBD2. The sequence was obtained from a young woman in good health. The DNA reads as follows: TGTGCCAGCAGTTTAGCGACTAGCGCGGAGACCCAGTACTTC. This is translated as CASSLATSAETQYF.